The 14 T cell receptor beta chains reported below all come from one sample, sequenced in a study of blood T cell repertoires in COVID-19. Sequenced by immunoSEQ multiplex PCR; TCRdb stores in-frame clones only, minus some. The table shows a few hundred thousand clones, with roughly 84% occurring only once. Sequencing was performed on peripheral blood. These receptors were taken from a woman between 40 and 55 years old who had recovered from COVID-19.

The chain is built from TRBV3-1 (or the pseudogene TRBV3-2) and TRBJ2-2, with 9 bases aligning to TRBD2. Germline CDR1 reads LGHDT; CDR2 reads YNNKEL (reference sequence). V gave up 4 bases and J gave up 4 bases; unmatched junction bases: 7. The CDR3 has 16 amino acids. In DNA, the CDR3 is TGTGCCAGCAGCCTCATAGCGGGGGCCTTCACCGGGGAGCTGTTTTTT. Its translation: CASSLIAGAFTGELFF.

This clone appeared once. This sequence joins TRBV28 and TRBJ1-2; 7 bases match TRBD1. Germline assignment: CDR1 MDHEN and CDR2 SYDVKM. This CDR3 has 14 amino acids. J was trimmed by 3 bases and V by 2 bases; bases with no gene match: 3. The CDR3 sequence is CASSLVQGDYGYTF. DNA for the CDR3: TGTGCCAGCAGTTTAGTCCAGGGGGACTATGGCTACACCTTC.

The rearrangement joins TRBV5-1 to TRBJ1-2; the D gene is possibly TRBD1 (5 bases). Looked up from germline, CDR1 is SGHRS and CDR2 is YFSETQ. CDR3 size: 14 residues. V lost 4 bases to trimming and J lost 7 bases, with 17 bases between them. The CDR3 protein is CASSNGQPGRGYTF. As DNA, the CDR3 is TGCGCCAGCAGCAACGGACAACCCGGACGTGGCTACACCTTC.

The chain employs TRBV28 and TRBJ1-2; D uncertain. The germline gives CDR1 MDHEN, CDR2 SYDVKM. V was clipped by 6 bases and J by 0 bases, with 14 bases between them. The CDR3 is 15 residues long. The CDR3 region has the DNA TGTGCCAGCAGCCTAGGCGGAATAGCTAACTATGGCTACACCTTC. Translating gives CASSLGGIANYGYTF.

CDR3 sequence reads: CASSQDARAGWETQYF. CDR3 nucleotide sequence: TGTGCCAGCAGCCAAGATGCGCGGGCGGGCTGGGAGACCCAGTACTTC. This chain links TRBV4-2 with TRBJ2-5; D perhaps matches TRBD2 (5 bases). Looked up from germline, CDR1 is LGHNA and CDR2 is YNFKEQ. Trimming removed 0 bases at V and 5 bases at J, with 16 bases between. This CDR3 region has 16 residues.

This chain links TRBV5-1 with TRBJ2-7, with D unclear. Germline V lookup: CDR1 SGHRS, CDR2 YFSETQ. CDR3 size: 14 residues. Trimming left V 0 bases short and J 1 base short, with 8 bases between. CDR3 in DNA: TGCGCCAGCAGCTTGGCCACGCAGTCCTACGAGCAGTACTTC. Amino acids: CASSLATQSYEQYF.

This clone was observed once. The genes are TRBV28 and TRBJ2-7; 7 nucleotides align to TRBD2. Trimming at V came to 5 bases and at J to 0 bases, leaving 7 bases not matched to a gene. CDR1 is MDHEN and CDR2 is SYDVKM in the germline V gene. The CDR3 is 15 residues long. The CDR3: CASSPAGTPSYEQYF. CDR3 bases: TGTGCCAGCAGTCCAGCGGGGACCCCCTCCTACGAGCAGTACTTC.

The chain is built from TRBV3-1 (or the pseudogene TRBV3-2) and TRBJ1-1; D is unclear. The V and J ends lost 5 bases and 5 bases respectively, with 18 bases between them. Germline V gene lookup returns CDR1 LGHDT and CDR2 YNNKEL (reference sequence). The CDR3 has 15 residues. The CDR3 sequence is CASSSDYLGWTEAFF. DNA of the CDR3: TGTGCCAGCAGCTCCGACTATTTGGGTTGGACTGAAGCTTTCTTT.

The chain combines TRBV5-6 with TRBJ2-7; D is ambiguous. The CDR3 totals 15 residues. Trimming stripped 3 bases from V and 2 bases from J, with 15 bases between. Looked up from germline, CDR1 is SGHDT and CDR2 is YYEEEE. The CDR3 nucleotides are TGTGCCAGCAGCTATAGCCGACGCTATACCTACGAGCAGTACTTC. Amino acids: CASSYSRRYTYEQYF.

This chain connects TRBV3-1 (or the pseudogene TRBV3-2) to TRBJ2-5, with D perhaps TRBD1 (6 bases). V was shortened by 0 bases and J by 3 bases, with 8 bases between the two germline ends. The germline CDR1 and CDR2 sequences are LGHDT and YNNKEL (reference sequence). The CDR3 has 14 amino acids. CDR3 region: CASSQEPGEETQYF. The CDR3 bases are TGTGCCAGCAGCCAAGAACCAGGGGAAGAGACCCAGTACTTC.

This rearrangement joins TRBV28 to TRBJ1-3; D unclear. CDR3 size: 15 residues. Germline V gene lookup returns CDR1 MDHEN and CDR2 SYDVKM. Trimming removed 3 bases from V and 5 bases from J, with 14 bases in between. The CDR3 nucleotides read TGTGCCAGCAGTTTTGGACTGAAATATAGAAACACCATATATTTT. Protein sequence: CASSFGLKYRNTIYF.

The V gene is TRBV27, the J gene TRBJ2-1; 10 positions agree with TRBD2. CDR1 is MNHEY, CDR2 SMNVEV, per germline (reference sequence). The CDR3 is made up of 14 amino acids. Losses at the gene ends were 6 bases for V and 4 bases for J; bases not matched to a gene: 3. The CDR3 loop reads CASRSGGAYNEQFF. DNA of the CDR3: TGTGCCAGCAGGAGCGGGGGGGCTTACAATGAGCAGTTCTTC.

The chain has TRBV18 and TRBJ1-1, with a tentative D call TRBD1 (5 bases). Looked up from germline, CDR1 is KGHSH and CDR2 is LQKENI. Trimming took off 6 bases at V and 1 base at J, with 9 bases between the two ends. CDR3 length: 13 amino acids. In nucleotides, the CDR3 is TGTGCCAGCTCGCGGGACCAGAACACTGAAGCTTTCTTT. It specifies CASSRDQNTEAFF. The variable domain in full, completed from reference TRBV18 and TRBJ1-1, reads NAGVMQNPRHLVRRRGQEARLRCSPMKGHSHVYWYRQLPEEGLKFMVYLQKENIIDESGMPKERFSAEFPKEGPSILRIQQVVRGDSAAYFCASSRDQNTEAFFGQGTRLTVV.

The genes are TRBV5-1 and TRBJ2-1; TRBD1 aligns across 9 bases. From germline, CDR1 is SGHRS and CDR2 YFSETQ. Losses at the gene ends were 2 bases for V and 9 bases for J; bases not matched to a gene: 18. The CDR3 extends over 18 amino acids. In nucleotides, the CDR3 is TGCGCCAGCAGCTTCCCAACTGCCGGGACAGGGATAGAGGTTGAGCAGTTCTTC. Translated, it gives CASSFPTAGTGIEVEQFF.